Included here is one T cell receptor beta chain sequence, with context. The CDR3 spans 16 residues. The V and J ends lost 3 bases and 2 bases, in that order; junction bases with no gene match: 4. Per germline, CDR1 SGHNT and CDR2 YYREEE (reference sequence). The data stem from a study of early T cells in non-severe SARS-CoV-2 infection. TCRdb re-derived calls from the 5' RACE reads in MiXCR, one entry per CDR3 protein. The repertoire holds around 99,000 distinct CDR3 sequences, with 16% as singletons. The clonotype comes from an adult who was a healthcare worker with PCR-confirmed SARS-CoV-2 infection or an uninfected control (not recorded which). The rearrangement uses TRBV5-4 and TRBJ2-3; 12 bases align to TRBD2. The specimen comprised whole blood, sampled at baseline. The CDR3 loop is CASSSGLAGITDTQYF. For the CDR3, the DNA is TGTGCCAGCAGCTCCGGACTAGCGGGAATCACAGATACGCAGTATTTT. Filled out from reference TRBV5-4 and TRBJ2-3, the complete variable domain reads ETGVTQSPTHLIKTRGQQVTLRCSSQSGHNTVSWYQQALGQGPQFIFQYYREEENGRGNFPPRFSGLQFPNYSSELNVNALELDDSALYLCASSSGLAGITDTQYFGPGTRLTVL.